This is a list of T cell receptor beta chains from one sample in a study of shared clonotypes between healthy human individuals. The protocol was immunoSEQ multiplex PCR, while the TCRdb copy is restricted to in-frame clones and leaves out a portion. The sample carries more than 1,200,000 clones, around 98.5% recorded once. Sequenced input: naive CD4+ T cells sorted from blood. The receptors originated from a man younger than 45 in good health. Each CDR3 is given with its conserved first and last residue. A clone size is listed for some rows: how often the clone was seen (once, few, many), or a class if it is expanded.

size,V,J,CDR3
NA,TRBV7-9,TRBJ2-1,CASSREPPGISYNEQFF
NA,TRBV27,TRBJ2-2,CASRPGLGPGELFF
NA,TRBV5-1,TRBJ2-7,CASSAEGNYEQYF
few,TRBV6-5,TRBJ2-3,CASSYSDSTDTQYF
once,TRBV5-1,TRBJ2-7,CASSLVLAASYEQYF
NA,TRBV6-1,TRBJ1-1,CASSEAKGHLGTEAFF
once,TRBV6-1,TRBJ2-7,CATLGEGWGYEQYF
NA,TRBV5-1,TRBJ2-1,CASGQGQIGDEQFF
NA,TRBV18,TRBJ1-1,CASSPLPHPNTEAFF
NA,TRBV7-9,TRBJ1-1,CASSSTRGWNTEAFF
NA,TRBV6-1,TRBJ2-7,CASSHSSYEQYF